A single sample gave rise to the 24 T cell receptor beta chains below, sequenced in a study of T-cell reconstitution after alpha-beta-depleted transplantation in children (dated by TCRdb to 2016 to 2017). Library method: PCR. These reads were obtained on an Illumina HiSeq 2500. TCR library preparation used molecular barcoding, with unique molecular identifiers applied to normalize quantification of the TCRbeta repertoire. The raw public reads went through TCRdb reprocessing: fastp at Q25, MiXCR clone calling, in-frame beta chains kept. CDR3 protein duplicates are merged, each entry listing the most common genes and DNA. For this sample the table gives 500,000 to 750,000 distinct CDR3 sequences, of which roughly 27% were detected only once. The ten largest make up 35% to 40% of the sample. In light of the paper, this sample's treatment or condition label describes: allogeneic hematopoietic cell transplantation with graft depleted of TCRalphabeta T cells and CD19 B cells.

Sequencing was performed on PBMCs, taken before TCRalphabeta/CD19-depleted stem cell transplant. The source is a boy in the first two years of life with Wiskott-Aldrich syndrome, due to receive a stem cell transplant.

This clonotype was found a few times. The V gene is TRBV20-1, the J gene TRBJ2-7; the match to TRBD1 covers 8 bases. The germline CDR1 and CDR2 sequences are DFQATT and SNEGSKA (reference sequence). V lost 5 bases, J lost 5 bases, and 11 bases stayed unmatched. The CDR3 has 14 amino acids. The CDR3 loop reads CSAFPGTGRDEQYF. CDR3 in DNA: TGCAGTGCTTTCCCCGGGACAGGTCGCGACGAGCAGTACTTC.

The chain uses TRBV2 and TRBJ2-7; 11 nucleotides agree with TRBD1. Trimming removed 8 bases from V and 0 bases from J; junction bases left unmatched: 18. The CDR3 length is 19 residues. Per the germline V gene, CDR1 is SNHLY and CDR2 is FYNNEI. CDR3 amino acids: CASAVKDRGLSAHSYEQYF. The CDR3 nucleotides are TGTGCCAGCGCCGTCAAGGACAGGGGGCTCAGCGCTCACTCCTACGAGCAGTACTTC.

The CDR3 nucleotides are TGCAGTGCTAGCGGGCTAGCGGGAACGTATGAGCAGTTCTTC. This sequence encodes CSASGLAGTYEQFF. The chain combines TRBV20-1 with TRBJ2-1; TRBD2 aligns across 9 bases. The CDR3 has 14 residues. V was pared by 3 bases and J by 8 bases, with 8 bases of the junction left unmatched. Germline V gives CDR1 DFQATT, CDR2 SNEGSKA (reference sequence).

As DNA, the CDR3 is TGTGCCAGCAGCTTAGCGCTGCGACGGCAAGAGACCCAGTACTTC. Encoded protein: CASSLALRRQETQYF. The chain uses TRBV7-2 and TRBJ2-5, with D uncertain. CDR3 size: 15 residues. Trimming took off 0 bases at V and 2 bases at J, with 10 bases between the two ends. From germline, CDR1 is SGHTA and CDR2 FQGNSA. Based on the CDR3 plus reference TRBV7-2 and TRBJ2-5, the full variable domain is GAGVSQSPSNKVTEKGKDVELRCDPISGHTALYWYRQSLGQGLEFLIYFQGNSAPDKSGLPSDRFSAERTGGSVSTLTIQRTQQEDSAVYLCASSLALRRQETQYFGPGTRLLVL.

This clonotype was found a few times. The genes are TRBV9 and TRBJ2-6; D unclear. CDR3 length: 14 residues. Germline CDR1 is SGDLS and CDR2 is YYNGEE. V was pared by 4 bases and J by 4 bases, with 9 bases between. CDR3 protein: CASSRQQGANVLTF. CDR3 bases: TGTGCCAGCAGCCGTCAGCAGGGGGCCAACGTCCTGACTTTC.

This clonotype has only a few counts. The V call is TRBV30, the J call TRBJ2-7; D tentatively fits TRBD1 or TRBD2 (5 bases each). V was trimmed by 7 bases and J by 1 base, leaving 14 bases between them. The CDR3 runs 13 residues. CDR1 is GTSNPN and CDR2 is SVGIG in the germline V gene (reference sequence). The CDR3 loop is CAFKPGRSYEQYF. In DNA, the CDR3 is TGTGCCTTTAAGCCAGGGAGATCCTACGAGCAGTACTTC.

A few counts support this clonotype. The rearrangement uses TRBV20-1 and TRBJ1-2; the D gene is possibly TRBD1 (6 bases). The germline V gene has CDR1 DFQATT and CDR2 SNEGSKA (reference sequence). This CDR3 contains 13 residues. V dropped 5 bases and J dropped 7 bases, with 17 bases sitting between them. As DNA, the CDR3 is TGCAGTGCTGTCCCTATGGGGGCTGGTGGCTACACCTTC. Amino acids: CSAVPMGAGGYTF.

This clonotype was recorded at least ten times. The chain combines TRBV5-1 with TRBJ1-1; D is unresolved. Germline V gene data show CDR1 as SGHRS and CDR2 as YFSETQ. Trimming removed 5 bases at V and 0 bases at J, with 11 bases between. This CDR3 has 14 amino acids. The CDR3, as DNA: TGCGCCAGCAGAGAAGGACGGTTGAACACTGAAGCTTTCTTT. Protein: CASREGRLNTEAFF. Looking up the rest from reference TRBV5-1 and TRBJ1-1 gives the full variable domain: KAGVTQTPRYLIKTRGQQVTLSCSPISGHRSVSWYQQTPGQGLQFLFEYFSETQRNKGNFPGRFSGRQFSNSRSEMNVSTLELGDSALYLCASREGRLNTEAFFGQGTRLTVV.

The chain couples TRBV29-1 to TRBJ2-1, with 8 positions matching TRBD2. V shed 1 base and J 14 bases; nucleotides not matched to a gene: 4. The CDR3 extends over 11 amino acids. Germline V gene lookup returns CDR1 SQVTM and CDR2 ANQGSEA. CDR3 protein: CSVEGVAGKFF. The CDR3 nucleotides read TGCAGCGTTGAAGGGGTAGCGGGAAAGTTCTTC.

The rearrangement joins TRBV20-1 to TRBJ2-5; 10 bases agree with TRBD2. The germline V gene has CDR1 DFQATT and CDR2 SNEGSKA (reference sequence). The CDR3 is made up of 15 amino acids. Losses at the gene ends were 4 bases for V and 2 bases for J; bases not matched to a gene: 7. CDR3 amino acids: CSAKEGTSAQETQYF. The DNA of the CDR3 is TGCAGTGCTAAAGAAGGGACTAGCGCACAAGAGACCCAGTACTTC.

The rearrangement joins TRBV10-3 to TRBJ2-7; TRBD2 agrees at 9 bases. Germline V gene data show CDR1 as ENHRY and CDR2 as SYGVKD. CDR3 length: 14 amino acids. The junction had 4 bases not matched to a gene; V was cut back by 4 bases and J by 3 bases. The CDR3 sequence is CAISGLAGYYEQYF. CDR3 in DNA: TGTGCCATCAGTGGTCTAGCGGGATACTACGAGCAGTACTTC.

The chain couples TRBV7-9 to TRBJ1-6; no clear D gene. V lost 7 bases and J 5 bases, leaving 18 bases between the germline ends. Per the germline V gene, CDR1 is SEHNR and CDR2 is FQNEAQ (reference sequence). The CDR3 has 16 amino acids. CDR3 in amino acids: CASTVAGRPNNSPLHF. Written as DNA, the CDR3 is TGTGCCAGCACGGTTGCCGGTCGGCCGAATAATTCACCCCTCCACTTT.

The rearrangement joins TRBV18 to TRBJ2-1; D not certain. The CDR3 extends over 15 amino acids. With 2 bases removed from V and 3 bases from J, the gap between germline ends came to 11 bases. Germline-derived CDR1 and CDR2 are KGHSH and LQKENI. This CDR3 is CASSPGRERYNEQFF. The CDR3 DNA reads TGTGCCAGCTCACCAGGGCGCGAGCGCTACAATGAGCAGTTCTTC.

The rearrangement links TRBV11-2 to TRBJ2-1; D remains ambiguous. V dropped 4 bases and J dropped 8 bases, with 15 bases sitting between them. The CDR3 sequence is 14 residues long. Per the germline V gene, CDR1 is SGHAT and CDR2 is FQNNGV. CDR3 in amino acids: CASSSGPKRDEQFF. The CDR3 region has the DNA TGTGCCAGCAGCTCAGGACCTAAACGGGATGAGCAGTTCTTC.

The chain combines TRBV11-1 with TRBJ2-1; 8 bases map to TRBD2. Germline CDR1 and CDR2: SGHAT and FQDESV (reference sequence). Unmatched junction bases numbered 9, after V lost 5 bases and J lost 6 bases. The CDR3 spans 15 residues. In DNA form, the CDR3 reads TGTGCCAGCAGCCCCGGGAGGGTATCTTTCAATGAGCAGTTCTTC. Translation gives CASSPGRVSFNEQFF. Supplemented by reference TRBV11-1 and TRBJ2-1, the full variable domain reads EAEVAQSPRYKITEKSQAVAFWCDPISGHATLYWYRQILGQGPELLVQFQDESVVDDSQLPKDRFSAERLKGVDSTLKIQPAELGDSAMYLCASSPGRVSFNEQFFGPGTRLTVL.

This clonotype was picked up a small number of times. The CDR3 protein is CSASSRVETQYF. The CDR3 DNA sequence: TGCAGTGCTAGCTCCAGGGTTGAGACCCAGTACTTC. The chain recombines TRBV20-1 with TRBJ2-5; TRBD1 is a possible D gene (5 bases). Looked up from germline, CDR1 is DFQATT and CDR2 is SNEGSKA (reference sequence). Trimming removed 3 bases from V and 5 bases from J, with 10 bases in between. The CDR3 is 12 residues long.

This clonotype has more than one count but fewer than ten. The J gene is TRBJ2-7, the V gene TRBV5-1; D possibly corresponds to TRBD1 (5 bases). Germline CDR1 and CDR2: SGHRS and YFSETQ. Deletions cut 4 bases from V and 2 bases from J, with 13 bases between. This CDR3 has 14 amino acids. In DNA, the CDR3 is TGCGCCAGCAGCGCCCTGGAAGGGGCCTACGAGCAGTACTTC. It translates to CASSALEGAYEQYF.

The CDR3 region has the DNA TGTGCCAGCAGTTCTTCAGCTCAGCCCCAGCATTTT. Residues: CASSSSAQPQHF. The J gene is TRBJ1-5, the V gene TRBV12-3 or TRBV12-4; D gene uncertain. V lost 4 bases and J lost 6, with 7 bases in between. The CDR3 consists of 12 residues.

This clonotype has only a few counts. This chain joins TRBV25-1 and TRBJ2-2, with 13 bases that match TRBD2. With V trimmed by 5 bases and J by 2 bases, 2 bases remained unmatched. CDR1 and CDR2 from the germline V gene are MGHDK and SYGVNS. CDR3 length: 16 amino acids. CDR3 bases: TGTGCCAGCAGTACTAGCGGGAGGGCCAACACCGGGGAGCTGTTTTTT. Amino acids: CASSTSGRANTGELFF.

Only a few counts were recorded for this clonotype. The chain uses TRBV25-1 and TRBJ1-2, with unresolved D. Trimming shortened V by 1 base and J by 4 bases, and 4 bases separated the two germline ends. The length of the CDR3 is 12 residues. CDR1 MGHDK and CDR2 SYGVNS come from the germline V gene. The CDR3 region is CASSELFYGYTF. CDR3 nucleotide sequence: TGTGCCAGCAGTGAATTGTTCTATGGCTACACCTTC.

About this clonotype itself: Since no conserved phenylalanine or tryptophan closes the CDR3, a read error is the likely cause. V is TRBV5-1 and J is TRBJ1-1, with D unclear. The V and J ends lost 4 bases and 1 base respectively, with 8 bases between them. CDR1 SGHRS and CDR2 YFSETQ come from the germline V gene. The CDR3 loop spans 13 amino acids. The CDR3 coding sequence is TGCGCCAGCAGCCTGGGAGAGAACACTGAAGCTTTCTTG. This codes for CASSLGENTEAFL.

This clonotype was recorded a few times. The chain employs TRBV20-1 and TRBJ2-1; the match to TRBD2 covers 8 bases. J was trimmed by 0 bases and V by 7 bases; bases with no gene match: 5. The CDR3 has 14 residues. Germline loops: CDR1 DFQATT, CDR2 SNEGSKA (reference sequence). The CDR3 loop reads CSGERESSYNEQFF. In nucleotides, the CDR3 is TGCAGTGGGGAGCGGGAGAGCTCCTACAATGAGCAGTTCTTC.

This clonotype was seen a handful of times. At one boundary the junction diverges from the germline segment, which might be a read error. The chain recombines TRBV5-6 with TRBJ2-6; TRBD1 is a possible D gene (6 bases). CDR1 and CDR2 from the germline V gene are SGHDT and YYEEEE. This CDR3 spans 16 amino acids. CDR3 loop: CASSLDRISGANGLTF. The CDR3 nucleotides read TGTGCCAGCAGCCTTGACAGGATCTCTGGGGCCAACGGCCTGACTTTC.

The chain carries TRBV5-1 and TRBJ2-3, with TRBD2 identical over 15 bases. The CDR3 length is 18 residues. With V trimmed by 3 bases and J by 4 bases, 9 bases remained unmatched. Looked up from germline, CDR1 is SGHRS and CDR2 is YFSETQ. CDR3 protein: CASSSPGLAGGSADTQYF. CDR3 nucleotide sequence: TGCGCCAGCAGCTCACCGGGACTAGCGGGAGGTAGCGCAGATACGCAGTATTTT.